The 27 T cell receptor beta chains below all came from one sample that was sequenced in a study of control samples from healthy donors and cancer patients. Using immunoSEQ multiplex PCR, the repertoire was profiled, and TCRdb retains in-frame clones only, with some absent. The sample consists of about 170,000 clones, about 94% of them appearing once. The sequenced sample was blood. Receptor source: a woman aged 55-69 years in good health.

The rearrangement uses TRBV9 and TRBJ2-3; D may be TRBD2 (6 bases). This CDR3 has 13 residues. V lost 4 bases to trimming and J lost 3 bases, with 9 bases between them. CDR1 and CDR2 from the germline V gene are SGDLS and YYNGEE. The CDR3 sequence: CASSPSETDTQYF. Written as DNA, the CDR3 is TGTGCCAGCAGCCCTAGCGAGACAGATACGCAGTATTTT.

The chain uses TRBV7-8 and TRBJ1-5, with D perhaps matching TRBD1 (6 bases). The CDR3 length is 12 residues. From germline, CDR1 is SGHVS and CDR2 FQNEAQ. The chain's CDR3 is CASGQTNQPQHF. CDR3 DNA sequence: TGTGCAAGCGGACAGACTAATCAGCCCCAGCATTTT.

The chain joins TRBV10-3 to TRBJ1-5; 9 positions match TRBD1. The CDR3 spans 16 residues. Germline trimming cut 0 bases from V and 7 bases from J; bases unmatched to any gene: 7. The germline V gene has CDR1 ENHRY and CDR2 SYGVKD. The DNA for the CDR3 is TGTGCCATCAGTGAGTCGAAAGGGACAGGGAACCAGCCCCAGCATTTT. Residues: CAISESKGTGNQPQHF.

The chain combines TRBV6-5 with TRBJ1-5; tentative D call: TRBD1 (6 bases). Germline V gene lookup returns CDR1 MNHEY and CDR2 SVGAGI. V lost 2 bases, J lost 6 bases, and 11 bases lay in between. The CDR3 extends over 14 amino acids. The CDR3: CASSYTAGVQPQHF. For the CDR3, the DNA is TGTGCCAGCAGTTACACGGCAGGGGTTCAGCCCCAGCATTTT.

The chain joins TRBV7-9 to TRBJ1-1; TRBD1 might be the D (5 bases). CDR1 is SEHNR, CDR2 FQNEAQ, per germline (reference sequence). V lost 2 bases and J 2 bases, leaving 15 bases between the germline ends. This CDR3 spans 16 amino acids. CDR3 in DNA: TGTGCCAGCAGCTTATTGGCCGGGGCCCTCAACACTGAAGCTTTCTTT. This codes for CASSLLAGALNTEAFF.

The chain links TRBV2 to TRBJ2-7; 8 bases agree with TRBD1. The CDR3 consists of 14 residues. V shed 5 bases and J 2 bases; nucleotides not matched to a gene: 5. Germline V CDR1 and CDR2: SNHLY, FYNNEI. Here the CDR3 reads CASSPGGRAYEQYF. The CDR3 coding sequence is TGTGCCAGCAGTCCAGGGGGCCGAGCCTACGAGCAGTACTTC.

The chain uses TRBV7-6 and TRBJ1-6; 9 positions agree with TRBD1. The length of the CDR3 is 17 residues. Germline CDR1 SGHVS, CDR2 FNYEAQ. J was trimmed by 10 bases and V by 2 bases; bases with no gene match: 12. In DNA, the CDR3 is TGTGCCAGCAGCTTACGGCCTCTGGGACAGGGAGAATCACCCCTCCACTTT. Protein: CASSLRPLGQGESPLHF.

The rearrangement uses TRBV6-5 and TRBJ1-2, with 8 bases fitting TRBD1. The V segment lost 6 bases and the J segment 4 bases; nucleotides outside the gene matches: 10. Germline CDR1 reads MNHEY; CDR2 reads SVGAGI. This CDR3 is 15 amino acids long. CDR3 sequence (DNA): TGTGCCAGCAGCAAGTCACTGGGACAGGTCTATGGCTACACCTTC. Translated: CASSKSLGQVYGYTF.

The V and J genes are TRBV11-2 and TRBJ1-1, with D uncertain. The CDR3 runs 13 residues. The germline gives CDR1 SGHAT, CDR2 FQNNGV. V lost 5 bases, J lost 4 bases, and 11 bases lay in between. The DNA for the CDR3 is TGTGCCAGCAGCGGACGCTTGACCACTGAAGCTTTCTTT. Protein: CASSGRLTTEAFF.

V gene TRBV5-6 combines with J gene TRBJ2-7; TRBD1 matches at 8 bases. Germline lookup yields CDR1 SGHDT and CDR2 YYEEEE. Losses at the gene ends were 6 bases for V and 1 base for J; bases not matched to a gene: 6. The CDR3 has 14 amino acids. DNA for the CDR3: TGTGCCAGCAACAGACAGGGGACATCCTACGAGCAGTACTTC. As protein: CASNRQGTSYEQYF.

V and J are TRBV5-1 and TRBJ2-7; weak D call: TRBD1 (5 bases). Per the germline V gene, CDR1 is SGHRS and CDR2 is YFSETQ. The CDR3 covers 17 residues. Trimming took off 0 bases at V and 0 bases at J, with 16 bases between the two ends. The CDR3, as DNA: TGCGCCAGCAGCTTGGATCTAGGGGCCTCCTTCTCCTACGAGCAGTACTTC. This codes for CASSLDLGASFSYEQYF.

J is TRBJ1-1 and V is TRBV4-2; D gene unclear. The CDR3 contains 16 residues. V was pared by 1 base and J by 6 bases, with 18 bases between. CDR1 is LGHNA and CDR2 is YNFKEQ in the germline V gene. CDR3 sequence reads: CASSQGDVGSGSEAFF. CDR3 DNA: TGTGCCAGCAGCCAAGGAGACGTAGGGTCTGGTTCTGAAGCTTTCTTT.

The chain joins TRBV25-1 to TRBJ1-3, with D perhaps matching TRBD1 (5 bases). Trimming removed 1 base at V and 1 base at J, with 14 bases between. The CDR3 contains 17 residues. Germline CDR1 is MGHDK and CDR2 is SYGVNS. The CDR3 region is CASSEFRQSSSGNTIYF. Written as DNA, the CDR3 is TGTGCCAGCAGTGAATTCCGACAGTCCTCGTCTGGAAACACCATATATTTT.

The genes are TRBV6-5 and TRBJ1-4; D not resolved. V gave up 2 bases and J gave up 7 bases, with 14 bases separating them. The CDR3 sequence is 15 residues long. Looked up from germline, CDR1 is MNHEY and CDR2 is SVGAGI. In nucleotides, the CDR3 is TGTGCCAGCAGTTACAGGCCAAGTGTGGGTGAAAAACTGTTTTTT. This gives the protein CASSYRPSVGEKLFF.

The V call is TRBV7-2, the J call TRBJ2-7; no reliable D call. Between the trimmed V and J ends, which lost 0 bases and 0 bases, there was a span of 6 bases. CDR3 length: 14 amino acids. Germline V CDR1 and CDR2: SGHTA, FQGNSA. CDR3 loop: CASSLAWTSYEQYF. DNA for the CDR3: TGTGCCAGCAGCTTAGCGTGGACCTCCTACGAGCAGTACTTC.

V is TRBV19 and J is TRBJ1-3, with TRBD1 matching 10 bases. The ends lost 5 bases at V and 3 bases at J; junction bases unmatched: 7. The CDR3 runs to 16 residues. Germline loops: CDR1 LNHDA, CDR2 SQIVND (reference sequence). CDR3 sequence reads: CASSPRTGGGGNTIYF. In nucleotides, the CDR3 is TGTGCCAGTAGTCCGAGGACAGGGGGAGGTGGAAACACCATATATTTT.

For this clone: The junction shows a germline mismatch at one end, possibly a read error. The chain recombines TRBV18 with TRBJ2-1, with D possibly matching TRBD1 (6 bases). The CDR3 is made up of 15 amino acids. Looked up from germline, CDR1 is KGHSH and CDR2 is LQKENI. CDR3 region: CAGSKTGFSYNEQFF. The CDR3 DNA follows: TGTGCCGGCTCAAAGACAGGATTCTCCTACAATGAGCAGTTCTTC.

The CDR3 coding sequence is TGTGCCAGCAAATTGGGGCGCGAAGACAACTATGGCTACACCTTC. Its translation: CASKLGREDNYGYTF. The chain combines TRBV7-7 with TRBJ1-2, with D perhaps matching TRBD1 (5 bases). The length of the CDR3 is 15 residues. V was trimmed by 7 bases and J by 2 bases, leaving 17 bases between them. Per the germline V gene, CDR1 is SSHAT and CDR2 is FNYEAQ (reference sequence).

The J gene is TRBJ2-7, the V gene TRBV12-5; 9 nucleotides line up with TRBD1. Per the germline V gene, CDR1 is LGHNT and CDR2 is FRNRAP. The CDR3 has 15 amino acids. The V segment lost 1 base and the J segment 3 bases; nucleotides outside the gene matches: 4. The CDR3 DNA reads TGTGCTAGTGGTTTGGGGACAGGGGCGAACTACGAGCAGTACTTC. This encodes CASGLGTGANYEQYF.

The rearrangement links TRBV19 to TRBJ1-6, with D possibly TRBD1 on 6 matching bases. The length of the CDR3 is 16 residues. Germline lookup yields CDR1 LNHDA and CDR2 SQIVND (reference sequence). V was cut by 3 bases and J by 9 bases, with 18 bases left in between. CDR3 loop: CASSIPETGYPSPLHF. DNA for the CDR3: TGTGCCAGTAGTATCCCAGAAACAGGGTATCCTTCACCCCTCCACTTT. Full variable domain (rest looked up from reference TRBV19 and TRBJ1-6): DGGITQSPKYLFRKEGQNVTLSCEQNLNHDAMYWYRQDPGQGLRLIYYSQIVNDFQKGDIAEGYSVSREKKESFPLTVTSAQKNPTAFYLCASSIPETGYPSPLHFGNGTRLTVT.

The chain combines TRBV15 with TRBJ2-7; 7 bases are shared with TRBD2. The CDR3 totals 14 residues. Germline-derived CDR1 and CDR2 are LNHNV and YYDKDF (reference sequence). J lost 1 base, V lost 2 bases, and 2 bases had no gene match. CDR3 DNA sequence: TGTGCCACCAGCAGATTGGGGGGGTCCTACGAGCAGTACTTC. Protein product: CATSRLGGSYEQYF. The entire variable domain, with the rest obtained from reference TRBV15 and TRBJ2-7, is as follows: DAMVIQNPRYQVTQFGKPVTLSCSQTLNHNVMYWYQQKSSQAPKLLFHYYDKDFNNEADTPDNFQSRRPNTSFCFLDIRSPGLGDTAMYLCATSRLGGSYEQYFGPGTRLTVT.

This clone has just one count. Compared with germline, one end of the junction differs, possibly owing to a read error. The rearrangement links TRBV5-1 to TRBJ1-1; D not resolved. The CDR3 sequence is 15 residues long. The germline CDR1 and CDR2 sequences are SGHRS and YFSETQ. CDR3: CTSTSEGTLNTEAFF. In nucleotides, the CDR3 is TGCACCAGCACCTCGGAGGGAACCTTGAACACTGAAGCTTTCTTT.

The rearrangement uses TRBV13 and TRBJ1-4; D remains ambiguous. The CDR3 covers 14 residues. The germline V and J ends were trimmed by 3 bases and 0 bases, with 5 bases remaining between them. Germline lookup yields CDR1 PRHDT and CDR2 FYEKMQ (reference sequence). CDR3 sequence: CASSFHSTNEKLFF. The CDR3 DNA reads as TGTGCCAGCAGCTTCCACTCAACTAATGAAAAACTGTTTTTT.

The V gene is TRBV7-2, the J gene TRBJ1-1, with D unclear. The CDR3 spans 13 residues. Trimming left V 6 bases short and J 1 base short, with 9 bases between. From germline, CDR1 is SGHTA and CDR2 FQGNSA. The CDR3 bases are TGTGCCAGCAGGGCTACAGCGAACACTGAAGCTTTCTTT. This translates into CASRATANTEAFF.

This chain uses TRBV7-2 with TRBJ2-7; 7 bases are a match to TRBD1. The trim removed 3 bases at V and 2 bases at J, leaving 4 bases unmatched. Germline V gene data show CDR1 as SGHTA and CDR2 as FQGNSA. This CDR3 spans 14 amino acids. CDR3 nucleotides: TGTGCCAGCAGCTTTACCGGGACAGCCTACGAGCAGTACTTC. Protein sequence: CASSFTGTAYEQYF. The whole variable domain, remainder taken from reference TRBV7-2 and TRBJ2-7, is GAGVSQSPSNKVTEKGKDVELRCDPISGHTALYWYRQSLGQGLEFLIYFQGNSAPDKSGLPSDRFSAERTGGSVSTLTIQRTQQEDSAVYLCASSFTGTAYEQYFGPGTRLTVT.

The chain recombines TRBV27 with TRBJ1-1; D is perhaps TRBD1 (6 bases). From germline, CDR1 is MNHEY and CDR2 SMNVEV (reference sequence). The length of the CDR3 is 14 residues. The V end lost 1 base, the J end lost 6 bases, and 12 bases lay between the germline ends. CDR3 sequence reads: CASSLFGTISEAFF. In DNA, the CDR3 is TGTGCCAGCAGTTTATTCGGGACAATCTCTGAAGCTTTCTTT.

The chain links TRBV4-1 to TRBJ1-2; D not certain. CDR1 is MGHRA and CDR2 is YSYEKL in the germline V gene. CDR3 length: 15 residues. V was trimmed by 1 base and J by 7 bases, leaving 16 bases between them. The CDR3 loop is CASSQVEKGVGGYTF. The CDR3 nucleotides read TGCGCCAGCAGCCAAGTGGAAAAGGGAGTGGGTGGCTACACCTTC.